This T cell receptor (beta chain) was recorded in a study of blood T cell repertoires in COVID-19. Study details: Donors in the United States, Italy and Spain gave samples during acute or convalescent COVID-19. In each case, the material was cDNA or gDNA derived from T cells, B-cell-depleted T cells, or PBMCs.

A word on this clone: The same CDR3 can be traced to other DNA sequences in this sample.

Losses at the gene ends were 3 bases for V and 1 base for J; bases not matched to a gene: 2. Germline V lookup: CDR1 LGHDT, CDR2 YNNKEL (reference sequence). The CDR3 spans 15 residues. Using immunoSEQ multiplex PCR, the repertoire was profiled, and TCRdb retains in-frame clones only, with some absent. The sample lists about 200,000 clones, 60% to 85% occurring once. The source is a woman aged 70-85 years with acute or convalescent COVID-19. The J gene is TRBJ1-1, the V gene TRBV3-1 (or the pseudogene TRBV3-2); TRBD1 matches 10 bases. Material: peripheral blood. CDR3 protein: CASSQGDRGNTEAFF. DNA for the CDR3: TGTGCCAGCAGCCAGGGGGACAGGGGGAACACTGAAGCTTTCTTT.